Shown below are 11 T cell receptor beta chains from a single sample sequenced in a study of T-cell reconstitution after alpha-beta-depleted transplantation in children. Unique molecular identifiers were used in preparing the TCRbeta library. Using its own MiXCR run on the PCR reads, TCRdb lists one record per CDR3 protein. Altogether some 830,000 distinct CDR3 sequences are present, under 20% being singletons, with the ten largest covering around 5%. The sample in question was PBMCs, mostly from graft donor cells, obtained 360 days after TCRalphabeta/CD19-depleted stem cell transplant. All receptors derive from a male patient younger than 18 who had a stem cell transplant for acute lymphoblastic leukemia, so the T cells may come from the graft donor.

This clonotype appeared many times. The chain carries TRBV28 and TRBJ2-1; D call uncertain. V lost 8 bases and J lost 0, with 11 bases in between. This CDR3 is built from 14 residues. The germline gives CDR1 MDHEN, CDR2 SYDVKM. CDR3 sequence (DNA): TGTGCCAGCCTGAGTTACCGCTCCTACAATGAGCAGTTCTTC. Translating it yields CASLSYRSYNEQFF.

This clonotype was seen a handful of times. V and J are TRBV15 and TRBJ1-1; D is unclear. The ends were cut back, 0 bases at V and 6 bases at J, with 11 bases in the middle. Germline values: CDR1 LNHNV, CDR2 YYDKDF (reference sequence). The CDR3 runs 14 residues. This CDR3 is CATSRDKWGSEAFF. The DNA for the CDR3 is TGTGCCACCAGCAGAGATAAGTGGGGTTCTGAAGCTTTCTTT.

This clonotype came up many times. The rearrangement joins TRBV20-1 to TRBJ2-3; a weak D match, TRBD2 (5 bases). Germline lookup yields CDR1 DFQATT and CDR2 SNEGSKA (reference sequence). V was clipped by 3 bases and J by 4 bases, with 20 bases between them. The CDR3 has 16 residues. In nucleotides, the CDR3 is TGCAGTGCTAGGTTCCCTGGTCCCGGTAGCGCAGATACGCAGTATTTT. It translates to CSARFPGPGSADTQYF.

V and J are TRBV6-5 and TRBJ2-3; TRBD1 might be the D (5 bases). The CDR3 runs to 15 residues. The germline V gene has CDR1 MNHEY and CDR2 SVGAGI. V was trimmed by 2 bases and J by 4 bases, leaving 13 bases between them. CDR3 protein: CASSYGAGISDTQYF. The CDR3 DNA is TGTGCCAGCAGTTACGGTGCAGGGATATCAGATACGCAGTATTTT.

The V gene is TRBV11-2, the J gene TRBJ2-2; tentatively, D is TRBD1 or TRBD2 (5 bases each). This CDR3 has 15 amino acids. The V end lost 6 bases, the J end lost 8 bases, and 19 bases lay between the germline ends. CDR1 SGHAT and CDR2 FQNNGV come from the germline V gene. CDR3 residues: CASRQGTLFGGELFF. As DNA, the CDR3 is TGTGCCAGCAGGCAAGGGACGCTCTTTGGAGGGGAGCTGTTTTTT. The complete variable domain, with remaining parts taken from reference TRBV11-2 and TRBJ2-2, reads EAGVAQSPRYKIIEKRQSVAFWCNPISGHATLYWYQQILGQGPKLLIQFQNNGVVDDSQLPKDRFSAERLKGVDSTLKIQPAKLEDSAVYLCASRQGTLFGGELFFGEGSRLTVL.

This clonotype has just a few counts. V and J are TRBV4-1 and TRBJ2-7, with 11 positions matching TRBD1. V lost 3 bases to trimming and J lost 4 bases; unmatched junction nucleotides: 5. Germline CDR1 MGHRA, CDR2 YSYEKL. This CDR3 has 15 residues. The CDR3 coding sequence is TGCGCCAGCAGCCACAATGGACAGGGGGCGTACGAGCAGTACTTC. Its translation: CASSHNGQGAYEQYF.

This clonotype was detected only a few times. The J gene is TRBJ2-1, the V gene TRBV5-1; 13 nucleotides match TRBD2. The CDR3 length is 19 residues. The V and J ends lost 2 bases and 0 bases, in that order; junction bases with no gene match: 8. CDR1 is SGHRS and CDR2 is YFSETQ in the germline V gene. CDR3 nucleotides: TGCGCCAGCAGCTTCTTCCGGACTAGCGGGAGTAGCTCCTACAATGAGCAGTTCTTC. It specifies CASSFFRTSGSSSYNEQFF.

The chain recombines TRBV19 with TRBJ2-1; 8 nucleotides agree with TRBD2. V shed 9 bases and J 6 bases; nucleotides not matched to a gene: 25. The germline V gene encodes CDR1 LNHDA and CDR2 SQIVND (reference sequence). The CDR3 contains 19 residues. DNA of the CDR3: TGTGCCAGCCTCCCGGGACTAGTTAATCCCGTCGGTTTGGGCAATGAGCAGTTCTTC. Translation gives CASLPGLVNPVGLGNEQFF. The full variable domain, in which reference TRBV19 and TRBJ2-1 provide the parts outside the CDR3, is DGGITQSPKYLFRKEGQNVTLSCEQNLNHDAMYWYRQDPGQGLRLIYYSQIVNDFQKGDIAEGYSVSREKKESFPLTVTSAQKNPTAFYLCASLPGLVNPVGLGNEQFFGPGTRLTVL.

The chain employs TRBV14 and TRBJ2-1, with D perhaps matching TRBD2 (6 bases). This CDR3 spans 17 amino acids. Germline CDR1 SGHDN, CDR2 FVKESK. The V and J ends lost 2 bases and 4 bases respectively, with 18 bases between them. The CDR3 coding sequence is TGTGCCAGCAGCCAATCTTTCAGCGGGCCGCCTTACAATGAGCAGTTCTTC. Amino acid sequence: CASSQSFSGPPYNEQFF.

This clonotype turned up a few times. The V call is TRBV7-6, the J call TRBJ2-7; no clear D. This CDR3 is 16 amino acids long. Looked up from germline, CDR1 is SGHVS and CDR2 is FNYEAQ. V was shortened by 0 bases and J by 0 bases, with 12 bases between the two germline ends. CDR3 coding DNA: TGTGCCAGCAGCTTAGCGAGGTCGGTAAGCTCCTACGAGCAGTACTTC. Translating gives CASSLARSVSSYEQYF. The full variable domain, rest sourced from reference TRBV7-6 and TRBJ2-7, is GAGVSQSPRYKVTKRGQDVALRCDPISGHVSLYWYRQALGQGPEFLTYFNYEAQQDKSGLPNDRFSAERPEGSISTLTIQRTEQRDSAMYRCASSLARSVSSYEQYFGPGTRLTVT.

There are a few counts of this clonotype. V and J are TRBV27 and TRBJ2-1; 7 bases match TRBD2. Trimming at V came to 8 bases and at J to 4 bases, leaving 8 bases not matched to a gene. CDR3 size: 14 residues. Germline V gene sequence: CDR1 MNHEY, CDR2 SMNVEV (reference sequence). The CDR3 is CASGAGESYNEQFF. CDR3 coding DNA: TGTGCCAGCGGGGCGGGAGAGTCGTACAATGAGCAGTTCTTC.